Listed below are T cell receptor beta chains from one sample, sequenced in a study of response to subunit inactivated influenza vaccine. A single record per CDR3 protein comes from TCRdb applying MiXCR to the RT-PCR reads. The sample has about 190,000 distinct CDR3 sequences; 14% are singletons. The sequencing used CD8+ T cells sorted from PBMCs, collected more than 4 days after vaccination. These TCRs come from a man aged 45 to 65 who received an inactivated influenza vaccine. The CDR3 runs from the conserved cysteine through the conserved F or W. Each record gives: J gene, V gene, clone size, D gene, CDR3 DNA, CDR3 protein. The D gene is left open where the match is weak. Some rows have no size entry. The others give once, few or many, or a class for an expanded clone.

J: TRBJ2-7; V: TRBV10-3; size: -; D: -; DNA: TGTGCCATCAGCCCCGGCGGCTCCTACGAGCAGTACTTC; CDR3: CAISPGGSYEQYF
J: TRBJ1-5; V: TRBV12-3/TRBV12-4; size: few; D: -; DNA: TGTGCCAGCTCACGAACTGACCGCCGCATAGAGCCCCAGCATTTT; CDR3: CASSRTDRRIEPQHF
J: TRBJ2-7; V: TRBV4-3; size: few; D: TRBD1; DNA: TGCGCCAGCAGCCAGGGACAGGGGATCGACGAGCAGTACTTC; CDR3: CASSQGQGIDEQYF
J: TRBJ1-3; V: TRBV10-3; size: few; D: -; DNA: TGTGCCATCACGGACTCTGGAAACACCATATATTTT; CDR3: CAITDSGNTIYF
J: TRBJ1-2; V: TRBV11-2; size: few; D: -; DNA: TGTGCCAGCAGCTCCCTCGGGCTCTTCTATGGCTACACCTTC; CDR3: CASSSLGLFYGYTF
J: TRBJ2-6; V: TRBV11-1; size: -; D: TRBD1; DNA: TGTGCCAGCAGCTTAGATACAGGGGGCTTCTCTGGGGCCAACGTCCTGACTTTC; CDR3: CASSLDTGGFSGANVLTF
J: TRBJ2-1; V: TRBV7-9; size: -; D: -; DNA: TGTGCCAGCAGCCCCCCCCGAGGGGCGCCCAATGAGCAGTTCTTC; CDR3: CASSPPRGAPNEQFF
J: TRBJ2-3; V: TRBV12-3/TRBV12-4; size: few; D: -; DNA: TGTGCCAGCAGGGGTGGGGGGCGTGACCCAGATACGCAGTATTTT; CDR3: CASRGGGRDPDTQYF
J: TRBJ2-3; V: TRBV6-2/TRBV6-3; size: -; D: -; DNA: TGTGCCAGCAGTTACTCTTTAGAGGACACGGGACTTTCTAGCACAGATACGCAGTATTTT; CDR3: CASSYSLEDTGLSSTDTQYF
J: TRBJ1-6; V: TRBV4-1; size: -; D: -; DNA: TGCGCCAGCAGACTAGCGGCAGGGGTGAACTCACCCCTCCACTTT; CDR3: CASRLAAGVNSPLHF
J: TRBJ1-1; V: TRBV2; size: many; D: -; DNA: TGTGCCAGCAGCTTAATGAACACTGAAGCTTTCTTT; CDR3: CASSLMNTEAFF
J: TRBJ2-1; V: TRBV6-2/TRBV6-3; size: few; D: TRBD1; DNA: TGTGCCAGCAGTTCCCCAGACAGGGGGAATCGGTTCTTC; CDR3: CASSSPDRGNRFF
J: TRBJ2-1; V: TRBV15; size: -; D: -; DNA: TGTGCCACCAGCAGAGATCGTCGAGATGAGCAGTTCTTC; CDR3: CATSRDRRDEQFF
J: TRBJ2-1; V: TRBV20-1; size: few; D: -; DNA: TGCAGTGCAGCAGGGGTGAAGAAGGTTAGGGGCTCCTACAATGAGCAGTTCTTC; CDR3: CSAAGVKKVRGSYNEQFF
J: TRBJ2-1; V: TRBV4-3; size: many; D: -; DNA: TGCGCCAGCAGCCAAGCGGCTCGAGCTTACGCCTACAATGAGCAGTTCTTC; CDR3: CASSQAARAYAYNEQFF
J: TRBJ2-1; V: TRBV29-1; size: -; D: -; DNA: TGCAGCGTTGAAGATTTTGGAGGAGTACTGTACAATGAGCAGTTCTTC; CDR3: CSVEDFGGVLYNEQFF
J: TRBJ2-7; V: TRBV12-3/TRBV12-4; size: many; D: -; DNA: TGTGCCAGCAGTTTGGCCGAGTACGAGCAGTACTTC; CDR3: CASSLAEYEQYF
J: TRBJ2-7; V: TRBV12-3/TRBV12-4; size: many; D: -; DNA: TGTGCCAGCAGTTTGTCCAGGGCGGAGTCGTCCTACGAGCAGTACTTC; CDR3: CASSLSRAESSYEQYF
J: TRBJ2-7; V: TRBV7-7; size: few; D: TRBD2; DNA: TGTGCTAGCAGCTTAAGTTCTAGCGGGGGGATGAGCGAGCAGTACTTC; CDR3: CASSLSSSGGMSEQYF
J: TRBJ2-1; V: TRBV11-2; size: -; D: -; DNA: TGTGCCTCGCAGGAGGGGTGGGGTTACAATGAGCAGTTCTTC; CDR3: CASQEGWGYNEQFF
J: TRBJ1-2; V: TRBV25-1; size: many; D: -; DNA: TGTGCCAGCAGTGAATCAGCCCGCTACACCTTC; CDR3: CASSESARYTF
J: TRBJ2-2; V: TRBV28; size: few; D: -; DNA: TGTGCCAGCAGTTTATGGGACACAACCACCGGGGAGCTGTTTTTT; CDR3: CASSLWDTTTGELFF
J: TRBJ2-1; V: TRBV20-1; size: -; D: TRBD1; DNA: TGCAGTGCTAGAGACGGACAGGGGGCAAATGAGCAGTTCTTC; CDR3: CSARDGQGANEQFF
J: TRBJ1-6; V: TRBV6-2/TRBV6-3; size: few; D: TRBD1; DNA: TGTGCCAGCAGTTACTCTGAAGGACCGGGACAGAGCTCCTATAATTCACCCCTCCACTTT; CDR3: CASSYSEGPGQSSYNSPLHF
J: TRBJ2-3; V: TRBV29-1; size: -; D: TRBD2; DNA: TGCAGCGTGACTGAGACTAGCGGGAGGGCCTTAGCAAATACGCAGTATTTT; CDR3: CSVTETSGRALANTQYF
J: TRBJ2-7; V: TRBV4-3; size: few; D: TRBD1; DNA: TGCGCCAGCAGCCAACATCTGGGACAGTCCTACGAGCAGTACTTC; CDR3: CASSQHLGQSYEQYF
J: TRBJ2-7; V: TRBV5-6; size: few; D: TRBD2; DNA: TGTGCCAGCAGCACCCTAGCGGGGGCCTCCTACGAGCAGTACTTC; CDR3: CASSTLAGASYEQYF
J: TRBJ2-6; V: TRBV25-1; size: -; D: TRBD1; DNA: TGTGCCAGCAGTGCCTCCGACAGGGCGGGGGCCAACGTCCTGACTTTC; CDR3: CASSASDRAGANVLTF
J: TRBJ2-2; V: TRBV9; size: few; D: TRBD2; DNA: TGTGCCAGCAGCGTAGGGTCTAGCGGGAGAGGGATCGGGGAGCTGTTTTTT; CDR3: CASSVGSSGRGIGELFF
J: TRBJ2-5; V: TRBV2; size: few; D: -; DNA: TGTGCCAGCAGTGTTCAAGTATCGCAAGAGACCCAGTACTTC; CDR3: CASSVQVSQETQYF
J: TRBJ2-7; V: TRBV9; size: -; D: TRBD1; DNA: TGTGCCAGCAGCGTGGCCTCCGGGACAGGCTCCTACGAGCAGTACTTC; CDR3: CASSVASGTGSYEQYF
J: TRBJ2-7; V: TRBV6-5; size: -; D: -; DNA: TGTGCCAGCAGAGGGGGGGCGCGAGAGCAGTACTTC; CDR3: CASRGGAREQYF
J: TRBJ1-2; V: TRBV24-1; size: -; D: -; DNA: TGTGCCACCAGCCGCGGGAACCCGAGCTATGGCTACACCTTC; CDR3: CATSRGNPSYGYTF
J: TRBJ2-2; V: TRBV5-1; size: -; D: TRBD1; DNA: TGCGCCAGCAGCAAAGGGACAGGGGGCTCCGGGGAGCTGTTTTTT; CDR3: CASSKGTGGSGELFF
J: TRBJ2-3; V: TRBV7-9; size: -; D: -; DNA: TGTGCGGAGAGCGAGCCCGCAGATACGCAGTATTTT; CDR3: CAESEPADTQYF
J: TRBJ1-3; V: TRBV6-5; size: -; D: -; DNA: TGTGCCAGCAGTTACTCCGGGACAGGAAACACCATATATTTT; CDR3: CASSYSGTGNTIYF
J: TRBJ1-3; V: TRBV20-1; size: -; D: -; DNA: TGCAGTGCTCCAGAGCTCTCTGGAAACACCATATATTTT; CDR3: CSAPELSGNTIYF
J: TRBJ2-1; V: TRBV12-3/TRBV12-4; size: -; D: -; DNA: TGTGCCAGCAGTTTTGAGGTGGAGGGAGGGGGTAATGAGCAGTTCTTC; CDR3: CASSFEVEGGGNEQFF
J: TRBJ2-1; V: TRBV11-2; size: few; D: -; DNA: TGTGCCAGCAACCTTAGGTCCAGGGGGGAGTGGGAGCAGTTCTTC; CDR3: CASNLRSRGEWEQFF
J: TRBJ2-7; V: TRBV7-9; size: few; D: -; DNA: TGTGCCAGCAGCTCCGGACTAAAAGCCTACGAGCAGTACTTC; CDR3: CASSSGLKAYEQYF
J: TRBJ2-5; V: TRBV7-3; size: many; D: -; DNA: TGTGCCAGCAGCTTAACAGGGGCAGGAGAGACCCAGTACTTC; CDR3: CASSLTGAGETQYF
J: TRBJ2-7; V: TRBV20-1; size: many; D: -; DNA: TGCAGTGCTAGAGATAAAACGATTACCTACGAGCAGTACTTC; CDR3: CSARDKTITYEQYF
J: TRBJ2-7; V: TRBV28; size: many; D: TRBD1; DNA: TGTGCCAGCAGAGAACAGGGGGCCTCCTACGAGCAGTACTTC; CDR3: CASREQGASYEQYF
J: TRBJ2-5; V: TRBV6-2/TRBV6-3; size: -; D: TRBD2; DNA: TGTGCCAGCAGTTACCATTTGGGGACTAGCGGGGAAGAGACCCAGTACTTC; CDR3: CASSYHLGTSGEETQYF
J: TRBJ2-1; V: TRBV28; size: -; D: -; DNA: TGTGCCAGCATGGGACTCCACTACAATGAGCAGTTCTTC; CDR3: CASMGLHYNEQFF
J: TRBJ1-6; V: TRBV6-5; size: -; D: -; DNA: TGTGCCAGCAGTTACCGATCCCCGGCGAGGGAAGCCCTCCACTTT; CDR3: CASSYRSPAREALHF